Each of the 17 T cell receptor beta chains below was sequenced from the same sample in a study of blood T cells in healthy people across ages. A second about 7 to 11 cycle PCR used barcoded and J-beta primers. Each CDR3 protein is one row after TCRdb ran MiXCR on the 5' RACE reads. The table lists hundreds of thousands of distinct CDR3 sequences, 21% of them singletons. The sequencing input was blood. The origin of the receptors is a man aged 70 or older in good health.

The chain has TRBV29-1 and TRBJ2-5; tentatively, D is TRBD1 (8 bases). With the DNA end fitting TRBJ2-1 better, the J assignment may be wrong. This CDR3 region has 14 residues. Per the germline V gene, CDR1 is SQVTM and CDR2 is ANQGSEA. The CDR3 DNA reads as TGCAGCGTTGGGACAGGGACTACAATCTATCAGCAGTTCTTC. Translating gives CSVGTGTTIYQQFF.

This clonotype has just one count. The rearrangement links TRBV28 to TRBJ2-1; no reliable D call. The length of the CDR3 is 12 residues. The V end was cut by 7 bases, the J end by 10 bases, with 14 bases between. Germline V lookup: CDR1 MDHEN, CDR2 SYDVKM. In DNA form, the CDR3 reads TGTGCCAGCACTCAAGCAGTTGGGGAGCAGTTCTTC. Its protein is CASTQAVGEQFF.

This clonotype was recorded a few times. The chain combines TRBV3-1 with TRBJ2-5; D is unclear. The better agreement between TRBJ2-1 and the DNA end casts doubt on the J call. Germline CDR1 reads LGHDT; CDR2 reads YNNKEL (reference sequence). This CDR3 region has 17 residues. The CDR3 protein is CASSQGTAELSNGEQFF. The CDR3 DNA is TGTGCCAGCAGCCAAGGTACTGCGGAGCTCTCTAATGGTGAGCAGTTCTTC.

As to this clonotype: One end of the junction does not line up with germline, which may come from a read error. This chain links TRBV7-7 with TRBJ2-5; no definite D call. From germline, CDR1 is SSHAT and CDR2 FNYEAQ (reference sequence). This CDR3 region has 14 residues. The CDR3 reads CASSLSPEVGTQYF. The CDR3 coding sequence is TGTGCTAGCAGCTTATCTCCTGAGGTGGGGACCCAGTACTTC.

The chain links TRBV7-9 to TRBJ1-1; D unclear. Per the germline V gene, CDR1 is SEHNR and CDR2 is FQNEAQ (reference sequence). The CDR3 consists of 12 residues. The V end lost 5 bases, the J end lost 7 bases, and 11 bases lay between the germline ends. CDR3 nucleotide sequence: TGTGCCAGCAGCCCCGGACGCAATGAAGCTTTCTTT. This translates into CASSPGRNEAFF.

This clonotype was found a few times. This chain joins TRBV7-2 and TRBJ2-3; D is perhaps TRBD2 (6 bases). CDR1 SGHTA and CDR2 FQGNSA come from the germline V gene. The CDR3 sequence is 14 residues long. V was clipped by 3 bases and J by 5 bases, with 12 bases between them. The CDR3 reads CASSLVLAGDTQYF. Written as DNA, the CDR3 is TGTGCCAGCAGCTTGGTACTAGCTGGAGATACGCAGTATTTT.

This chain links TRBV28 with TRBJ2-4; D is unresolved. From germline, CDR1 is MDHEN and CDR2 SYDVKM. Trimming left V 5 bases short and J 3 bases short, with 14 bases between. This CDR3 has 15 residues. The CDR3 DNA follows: TGTGCCAGCAGTCCTCAGGATATTGGCAAAAACATTCAGTACTTC. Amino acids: CASSPQDIGKNIQYF.

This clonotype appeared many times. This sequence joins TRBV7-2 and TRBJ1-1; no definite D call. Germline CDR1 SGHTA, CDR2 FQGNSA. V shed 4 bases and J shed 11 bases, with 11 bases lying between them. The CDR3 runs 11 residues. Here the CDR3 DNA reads TGTGCCAGCAGCTCTCTCGGGAGGGCTTTCTTT. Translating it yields CASSSLGRAFF.

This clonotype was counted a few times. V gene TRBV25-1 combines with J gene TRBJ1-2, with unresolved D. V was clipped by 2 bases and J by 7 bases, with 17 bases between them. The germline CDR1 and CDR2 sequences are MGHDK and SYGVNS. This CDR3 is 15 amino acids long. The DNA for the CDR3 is TGTGCCAGCAGTGAAAATTTAGTAGTTATAGGTGGCTACACCTTC. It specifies CASSENLVVIGGYTF.

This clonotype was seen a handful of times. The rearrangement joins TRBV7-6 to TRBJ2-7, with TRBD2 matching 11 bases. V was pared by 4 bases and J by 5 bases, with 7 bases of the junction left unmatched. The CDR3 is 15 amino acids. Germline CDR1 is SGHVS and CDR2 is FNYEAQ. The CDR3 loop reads CASSSMGTSGNEQYF. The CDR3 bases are TGTGCCAGCAGCTCGATGGGGACTAGCGGAAACGAGCAGTACTTC.

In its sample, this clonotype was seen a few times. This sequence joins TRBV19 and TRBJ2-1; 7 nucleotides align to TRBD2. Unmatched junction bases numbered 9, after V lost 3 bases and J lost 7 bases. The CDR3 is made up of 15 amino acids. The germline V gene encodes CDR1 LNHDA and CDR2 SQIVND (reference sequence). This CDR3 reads CASSMWRETGNEQFF. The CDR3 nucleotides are TGTGCCAGTAGTATGTGGCGGGAGACGGGGAATGAGCAGTTCTTC.

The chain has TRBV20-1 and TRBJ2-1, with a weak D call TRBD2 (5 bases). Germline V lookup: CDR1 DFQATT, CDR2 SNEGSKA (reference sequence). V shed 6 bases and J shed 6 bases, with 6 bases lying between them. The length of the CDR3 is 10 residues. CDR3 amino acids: CSAGGNEQFF. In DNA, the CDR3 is TGCAGTGCAGGAGGCAATGAGCAGTTCTTC.

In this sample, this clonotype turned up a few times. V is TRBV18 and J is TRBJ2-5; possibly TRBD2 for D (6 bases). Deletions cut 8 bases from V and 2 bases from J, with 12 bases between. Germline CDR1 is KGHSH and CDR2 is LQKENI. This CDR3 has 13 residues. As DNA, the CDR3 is TGTGCCAGCACCCAGGGAGGTCAAGAGACCCAGTACTTC. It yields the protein CASTQGGQETQYF.

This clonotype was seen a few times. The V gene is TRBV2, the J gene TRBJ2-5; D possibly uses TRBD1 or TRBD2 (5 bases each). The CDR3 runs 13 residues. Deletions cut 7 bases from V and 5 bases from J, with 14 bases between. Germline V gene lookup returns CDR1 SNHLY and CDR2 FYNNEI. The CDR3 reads CASNKGTAETQYF. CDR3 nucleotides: TGTGCCAGCAATAAAGGGACCGCGGAGACCCAGTACTTC. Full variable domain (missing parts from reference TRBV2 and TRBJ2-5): EPEVTQTPSHQVTQMGQEVILRCVPISNHLYFYWYRQILGQKVEFLVSFYNNEISEKSEIFDDQFSVERPDGSNFTLKIRSTKLEDSAMYFCASNKGTAETQYFGPGTRLLVL.

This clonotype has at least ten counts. The CDR3 here is CASSVGTSGREETQYF. Here the CDR3 DNA reads TGTGCCAGCAGCGTAGGGACTAGCGGGAGAGAAGAGACCCAGTACTTC. The genes are TRBV9 and TRBJ2-5; TRBD2 matches 13 bases. Germline V gives CDR1 SGDLS, CDR2 YYNGEE. The ends lost 0 bases at V and 3 bases at J; junction bases unmatched: 2. This CDR3 region has 16 residues.

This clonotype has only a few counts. The CDR3 coding sequence is TGTGCCAGCAGTTCCCCCGGGACTAGCCAAGAGACCCAGTACTTC. Protein: CASSSPGTSQETQYF. This sequence joins TRBV28 and TRBJ2-5, with TRBD2 matching over 8 bases. CDR3 length equals 15 residues. V trimming: 4 bases; J trimming: 1 base; junction bases outside the gene matches: 5. From germline, CDR1 is MDHEN and CDR2 SYDVKM.

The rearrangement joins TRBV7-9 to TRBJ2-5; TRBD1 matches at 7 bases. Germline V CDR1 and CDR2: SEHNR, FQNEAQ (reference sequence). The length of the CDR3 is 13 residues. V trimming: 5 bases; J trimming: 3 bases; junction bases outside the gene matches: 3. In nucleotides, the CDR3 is TGTGCCAGCAGCCCCAGGGGGAAAGAGACCCAGTACTTC. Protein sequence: CASSPRGKETQYF.